The 13 T cell receptor beta chains presented below share a single source sample, sequenced in a study of blood T cell repertoires in COVID-19. Method: immunoSEQ multiplex PCR; TCRdb's copy keeps in-frame clones and lacks some. The top ten hold about 4.5% of the sample, which has approximately 260,000 clones, over 65% seen once. Sequencing was performed on peripheral blood. These receptors all stem from a man in his 60s who had recovered from COVID-19.

The rearrangement joins TRBV27 to TRBJ2-1; 9 bases are shared with TRBD1. Looked up from germline, CDR1 is MNHEY and CDR2 is SMNVEV (reference sequence). V was pared by 6 bases and J by 5 bases, with 8 bases of the junction left unmatched. The CDR3 covers 15 residues. The CDR3 sequence: CASSYRGRLDNEQFF. The CDR3 nucleotides are TGTGCCAGCAGCTACAGGGGGCGCCTGGACAATGAGCAGTTCTTC.

The chain recombines TRBV15 with TRBJ2-7; D may be TRBD1 (6 bases). V dropped 0 bases and J dropped 4 bases, with 10 bases sitting between them. Germline V gene data show CDR1 as LNHNV and CDR2 as YYDKDF (reference sequence). CDR3 length equals 14 residues. Here the CDR3 reads CATSRDPTGYEQYF. The CDR3 DNA sequence: TGTGCCACCAGCAGAGATCCCACAGGGTACGAGCAGTACTTC.

The chain is built from TRBV4-1 and TRBJ2-7, with D possibly being TRBD1 (5 bases). Trimming took off 1 base at V and 4 bases at J, with 8 bases between the two ends. Germline V gene data show CDR1 as MGHRA and CDR2 as YSYEKL. The CDR3 totals 13 residues. The CDR3 sequence: CASSQVRGYEQYF. The CDR3 nucleotides read TGCGCCAGCAGCCAAGTAAGGGGTTACGAGCAGTACTTC.

The chain uses TRBV4-1 and TRBJ2-7; the D gene is possibly TRBD1 (7 bases). CDR1 and CDR2 from the germline V gene are MGHRA and YSYEKL. The V end was cut by 3 bases, the J end by 0 bases, with 15 bases between. The length of the CDR3 is 16 residues. The CDR3 loop reads CASSHAGGSHSYEQYF. For the CDR3, the DNA is TGCGCCAGCAGCCATGCAGGGGGGTCTCACTCCTACGAGCAGTACTTC.

This sequence joins TRBV7-9 and TRBJ2-3, with D possibly TRBD1 on 6 matching bases. The CDR3 has 15 amino acids. The germline gives CDR1 SEHNR, CDR2 FQNEAQ (reference sequence). Trimming pared 5 bases from V and 2 bases from J, leaving 14 bases between. CDR3 amino acids: CASSPQGRNTDTQYF. The DNA for the CDR3 is TGTGCCAGCAGCCCACAGGGTCGGAACACAGATACGCAGTATTTT.

The V and J genes are TRBV12-3 or TRBV12-4 and TRBJ2-5; D remains ambiguous. V was cut by 3 bases and J by 4 bases, with 6 bases left in between. This CDR3 is 12 amino acids long. This chain's CDR3 is CASSLHRETQYF. The CDR3 bases are TGTGCCAGCAGTTTGCATAGAGAGACCCAGTACTTC.

This clone appeared once. CDR3: CASSYSAGTGGNIQYF. Written as DNA, the CDR3 is TGTGCCAGCAGTTACTCTGCAGGGACAGGAGGAAACATTCAGTACTTC. This chain links TRBV6-6 with TRBJ2-4; the match to TRBD1 covers 8 bases. Trimming cost V 0 bases and J 6 bases; bases outside gene matches: 7. The CDR3 is 16 amino acids. Per germline, CDR1 MNHNY and CDR2 SVGAGI (reference sequence).

This chain connects TRBV27 to TRBJ1-5; D gene unclear. Per the germline V gene, CDR1 is MNHEY and CDR2 is SMNVEV (reference sequence). The CDR3 spans 13 residues. V dropped 2 bases and J dropped 5 bases, with 7 bases sitting between them. The CDR3 protein is CASSLRGDQPQHF. The CDR3 region has the DNA TGTGCCAGCAGTTTACGGGGTGATCAGCCCCAGCATTTT.

This chain links TRBV7-2 with TRBJ1-5; possibly TRBD1 for D (6 bases). The ends were cut back, 6 bases at V and 2 bases at J, with 11 bases in the middle. Germline V gene sequence: CDR1 SGHTA, CDR2 FQGNSA. The CDR3 is made up of 14 amino acids. The CDR3 sequence is CASRQGSGNQPQHF. The CDR3 nucleotides read TGTGCCAGCAGACAGGGATCTGGCAATCAGCCCCAGCATTTT.

This clone occurred once. The V gene is TRBV27, the J gene TRBJ2-6, with D unclear. The germline V and J ends were trimmed by 0 bases and 0 bases, with 9 bases remaining between them. CDR1 and CDR2 from the germline V gene are MNHEY and SMNVEV (reference sequence). The CDR3 sequence is 17 residues long. CDR3: CASSLSVAHSGANVLTF. DNA for the CDR3: TGTGCCAGCAGTTTATCGGTGGCTCACTCTGGGGCCAACGTCCTGACTTTC.

The chain combines TRBV28 with TRBJ2-3; D uncertain. Germline-derived CDR1 and CDR2 are MDHEN and SYDVKM. CDR3 length: 13 residues. V lost 2 bases and J lost 4, with 7 bases in between. This CDR3 is CASSLEVPDTQYF. CDR3 bases: TGTGCCAGCAGTTTAGAGGTCCCAGATACGCAGTATTTT.

The chain carries TRBV10-2 and TRBJ2-1, with 7 bases fitting TRBD2. Trimming at V came to 6 bases and at J to 6 bases, leaving 11 bases not matched to a gene. Germline CDR1 and CDR2: WSHSY and SAAADI. CDR3 length: 15 amino acids. The CDR3 DNA reads TGCGCCAGCAGCGGGGGGAGGGGTCCCACCAATGAGCAGTTCTTC. Translated: CASSGGRGPTNEQFF.

The chain uses TRBV5-1 and TRBJ2-5; perhaps TRBD1 as D (6 bases). CDR1 and CDR2 (germline): SGHRS, YFSETQ. Trimming took off 7 bases at V and 3 bases at J, with 13 bases between the two ends. This CDR3 is 13 amino acids long. The CDR3 here is CASDVTGKETQYF. CDR3 nucleotides: TGCGCCAGCGACGTGACAGGCAAAGAGACCCAGTACTTC. Looking up the rest from reference TRBV5-1 and TRBJ2-5 gives the full variable domain: KAGVTQTPRYLIKTRGQQVTLSCSPISGHRSVSWYQQTPGQGLQFLFEYFSETQRNKGNFPGRFSGRQFSNSRSEMNVSTLELGDSALYLCASDVTGKETQYFGPGTRLLVL.